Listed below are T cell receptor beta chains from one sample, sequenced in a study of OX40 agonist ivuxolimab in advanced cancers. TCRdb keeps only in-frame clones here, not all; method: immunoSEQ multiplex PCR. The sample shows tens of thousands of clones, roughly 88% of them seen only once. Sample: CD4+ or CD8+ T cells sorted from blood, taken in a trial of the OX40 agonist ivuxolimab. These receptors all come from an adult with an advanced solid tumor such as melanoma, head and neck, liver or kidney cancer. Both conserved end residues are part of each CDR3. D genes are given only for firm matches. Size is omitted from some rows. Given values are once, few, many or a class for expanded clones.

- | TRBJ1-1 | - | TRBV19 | TGTGCCAGTAGTACGTGGGGGGGCGCGGGCACTGAAGCTTTCTTT | CASSTWGGAGTEAFF
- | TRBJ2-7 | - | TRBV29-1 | TGCAGCGTTGAAGGAACAGGGGGGGCCTACGAGCAGTACTTC | CSVEGTGGAYEQYF
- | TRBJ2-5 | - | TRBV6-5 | TGTGCCAGCACCCGTTCCGGGACACAAGAGACCCAGTACTTC | CASTRSGTQETQYF
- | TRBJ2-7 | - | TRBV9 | TGTGCCAGCAGCGTAGGGGAGGGGGCCTACGAGCAGTACTTC | CASSVGEGAYEQYF
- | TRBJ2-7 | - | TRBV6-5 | TGTGCCAGCAGTTACCAAAGGGACTCTCCCTACGAGCAGTACTTC | CASSYQRDSPYEQYF
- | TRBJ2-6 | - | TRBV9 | TGTGCCAGCTCGGGGGACCCGAGAACCTCTGGGGCCAACGTCCTGACTTTC | CASSGDPRTSGANVLTF
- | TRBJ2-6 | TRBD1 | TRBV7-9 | TGTGCCAGACAGGGGTCTGGGGCCAACGTCCTGACTTTC | CARQGSGANVLTF
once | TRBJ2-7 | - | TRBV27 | TGTGCCAGCAGTTTCCGTCCAGGCACCTACGAGCAGTACTTC | CASSFRPGTYEQYF
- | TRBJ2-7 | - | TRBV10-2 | TGCGCCAGCAGTGAGGACAGATCTTACTCCTACGAGCAGTACTTC | CASSEDRSYSYEQYF
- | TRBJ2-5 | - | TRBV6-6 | TGTGCCAGCAGTTCCGTAGGGCGGGAGACCCAGTACTTC | CASSSVGRETQYF